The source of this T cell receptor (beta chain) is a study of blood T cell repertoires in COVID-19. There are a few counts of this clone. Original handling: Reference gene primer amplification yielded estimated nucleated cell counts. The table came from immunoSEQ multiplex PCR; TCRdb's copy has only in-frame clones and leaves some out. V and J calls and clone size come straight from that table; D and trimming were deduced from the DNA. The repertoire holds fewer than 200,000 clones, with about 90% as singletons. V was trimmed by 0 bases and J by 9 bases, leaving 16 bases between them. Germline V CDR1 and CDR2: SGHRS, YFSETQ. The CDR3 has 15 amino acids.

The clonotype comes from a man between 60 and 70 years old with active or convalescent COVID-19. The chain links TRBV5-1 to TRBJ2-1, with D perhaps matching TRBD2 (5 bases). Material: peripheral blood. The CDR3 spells CASSLEVRTGGEQFF. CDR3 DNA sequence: TGCGCCAGCAGCTTGGAAGTTAGGACTGGTGGTGAGCAGTTCTTC. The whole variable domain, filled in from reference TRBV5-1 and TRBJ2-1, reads KAGVTQTPRYLIKTRGQQVTLSCSPISGHRSVSWYQQTPGQGLQFLFEYFSETQRNKGNFPGRFSGRQFSNSRSEMNVSTLELGDSALYLCASSLEVRTGGEQFFGPGTRLTVL.